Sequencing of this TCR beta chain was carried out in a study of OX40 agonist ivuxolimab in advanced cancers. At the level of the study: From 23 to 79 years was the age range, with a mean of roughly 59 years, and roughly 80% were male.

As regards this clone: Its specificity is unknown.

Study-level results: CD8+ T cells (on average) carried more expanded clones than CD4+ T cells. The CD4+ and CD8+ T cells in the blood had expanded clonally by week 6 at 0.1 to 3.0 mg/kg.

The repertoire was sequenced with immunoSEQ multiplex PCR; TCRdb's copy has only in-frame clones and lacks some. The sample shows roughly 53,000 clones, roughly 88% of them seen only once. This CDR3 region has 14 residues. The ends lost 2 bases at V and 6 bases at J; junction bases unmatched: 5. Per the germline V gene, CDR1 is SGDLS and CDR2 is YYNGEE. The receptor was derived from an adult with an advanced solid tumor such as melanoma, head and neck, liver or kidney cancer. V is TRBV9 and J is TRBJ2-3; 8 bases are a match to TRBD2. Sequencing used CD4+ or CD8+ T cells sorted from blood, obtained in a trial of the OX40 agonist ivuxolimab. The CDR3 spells CASSVLASGDTQYF. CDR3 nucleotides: TGTGCCAGCAGCGTCCTGGCTAGCGGGGATACGCAGTATTTT.